This T cell receptor beta chain was obtained from a study of blood T cell repertoires in COVID-19. About the study: PBMCs, B-cell-depleted T cells, or T cells provided the cDNA or gDNA that made up the material.

After removal of 7 bases from V and 7 bases from J, the junction contained 9 bases not matched to a gene. Germline lookup yields CDR1 LGHDT and CDR2 YNNKEL (reference sequence). The CDR3 loop spans 15 amino acids. In the original analysis: Amplifying reference gene primers gave estimates of nucleated cell counts. The table came from immunoSEQ multiplex PCR; TCRdb's copy has only in-frame clones and leaves some out. V and J calls and clone size follow that table, whereas D and trimming were derived from the DNA. The sample includes about 120,000 clones, about four fifths of them seen just once. This clone came up a few times.

The rearrangement links TRBV3-1 (or the pseudogene TRBV3-2) to TRBJ2-7; 14 bases line up with TRBD2. The receptor was isolated from a woman in her 70s with acute or convalescent COVID-19. What was sequenced was peripheral blood. CDR3 region: CASTSTSGGAKEQYF. CDR3 in DNA: TGTGCCAGCACCTCGACTAGCGGGGGGGCAAAAGAGCAGTACTTC.